Following are 13 T cell receptor beta chains from one sample sequenced in a study of shared clonotypes between healthy human individuals. The data were produced by immunoSEQ multiplex PCR, yet TCRdb's version contains in-frame clones alone and is incomplete. Among hundreds of thousands of clones, roughly 70% were seen once, and the ten largest hold approximately 1.8%. Source material: memory CD4+ T cells sorted from blood. Regarding subset: CD45RA-negative fraction. The receptors were sampled from a young woman in good health.

The chain has TRBV2 and TRBJ1-1; perhaps TRBD1 as D (5 bases). Germline V gene lookup returns CDR1 SNHLY and CDR2 FYNNEI. The CDR3 sequence is 12 residues long. The germline V and J ends were trimmed by 9 bases and 6 bases, with 14 bases remaining between them. The chain's CDR3 is CARGRGSPEAFF. In nucleotides, the CDR3 is TGTGCCAGGGGTCGGGGGTCCCCTGAAGCTTTCTTT. The variable domain in full, with the rest retrieved from reference TRBV2 and TRBJ1-1, is EPEVTQTPSHQVTQMGQEVILRCVPISNHLYFYWYRQILGQKVEFLVSFYNNEISEKSEIFDDQFSVERPDGSNFTLKIRSTKLEDSAMYFCARGRGSPEAFFGQGTRLTVV.

The V and J genes are TRBV6-5 and TRBJ1-2, with D unclear. Between the trimmed V and J ends, which lost 6 bases and 0 bases, there was a span of 11 bases. The V gene's germline CDR1 is MNHEY and CDR2 SVGAGI. The CDR3 covers 14 residues. CDR3 residues: CASRVDVTNYGYTF. In DNA form, the CDR3 reads TGTGCCAGCAGAGTGGACGTCACTAACTATGGCTACACCTTC.

In nucleotides, the CDR3 is TGCAGCGTTGAAGGCCAATTAGGCTACGAGCAGTACTTC. This codes for CSVEGQLGYEQYF. V usage is TRBV29-1 and J usage is TRBJ2-7; D is ambiguous. The length of the CDR3 is 13 residues. V lost 1 base and J lost 3, with 10 bases in between. Looked up from germline, CDR1 is SQVTM and CDR2 is ANQGSEA.

This chain links TRBV30 with TRBJ1-5; D uncertain. The V end was cut by 3 bases, the J end by 1 base, with 10 bases between. CDR1 is GTSNPN, CDR2 SVGIG, per germline (reference sequence). The CDR3 runs to 14 residues. The CDR3 DNA is TGTGCCTGGAGACCCATCGGGAGCAATCAGCCCCAGCATTTT. This encodes CAWRPIGSNQPQHF.

DNA for the CDR3: TGTGCCAGCAGTTACTCGGTGGAAATGAACACTGAAGCTTTCTTT. Translated: CASSYSVEMNTEAFF. The chain employs TRBV6-5 and TRBJ1-1; D remains unclear. V lost 0 bases to trimming and J lost 0 bases, with 8 bases between them. This CDR3 comprises 15 residues. Germline V gene data show CDR1 as MNHEY and CDR2 as SVGAGI.

The rearrangement links TRBV2 to TRBJ2-5; no firm D call. The CDR3 runs to 12 residues. Germline loops: CDR1 SNHLY, CDR2 FYNNEI. With 7 bases removed from V and 3 bases from J, the gap between germline ends came to 9 bases. CDR3 sequence (DNA): TGTGCCAGCACTTTACTAAAAGAGACCCAGTACTTC. This sequence encodes CASTLLKETQYF.

V gene TRBV9 combines with J gene TRBJ2-7; a weak D match, TRBD2 (6 bases). V dropped 0 bases and J dropped 7 bases, with 26 bases sitting between them. CDR3 length equals 18 residues. The germline gives CDR1 SGDLS, CDR2 YYNGEE. In nucleotides, the CDR3 is TGTGCCAGCAGCGTAGGCGGTTCGGCGGGGCTACTCCCCTCGGAGCAGTACTTC. Protein product: CASSVGGSAGLLPSEQYF.

The chain employs TRBV5-4 and TRBJ2-1; 13 bases are a match to TRBD2. The CDR3 runs 13 residues. Germline V lookup: CDR1 SGHNT, CDR2 YYREEE (reference sequence). V dropped 10 bases and J dropped 6; count of bases not matched to a gene: 4. The CDR3 spells CAGRLAGGNEQFF. CDR3 coding DNA: TGTGCCGGAAGACTAGCGGGAGGCAATGAGCAGTTCTTC.

V gene TRBV4-1 combines with J gene TRBJ2-1, with TRBD2 matching 9 bases. J was trimmed by 2 bases and V by 1 base; bases with no gene match: 3. CDR1 is MGHRA, CDR2 YSYEKL, per germline. The CDR3 consists of 16 residues. DNA for the CDR3: TGCGCCAGCAGCCAAGGCCTAGCGGGACCCTACAATGAGCAGTTCTTC. It is translated as CASSQGLAGPYNEQFF.

This chain links TRBV2 with TRBJ2-7; 10 nucleotides match TRBD2. With 6 bases clipped from V and 2 bases from J, the junction kept 7 bases outside the gene matches. Germline CDR1 is SNHLY and CDR2 is FYNNEI. This CDR3 is built from 15 residues. CDR3 nucleotides: TGTGCCAGCAGGGCTAGCGGGAGAAGGGCCTACGAGCAGTACTTC. It is translated as CASRASGRRAYEQYF.

The genes are TRBV15 and TRBJ2-7; D may be TRBD2 (5 bases). CDR1 and CDR2 from the germline V gene are LNHNV and YYDKDF (reference sequence). This CDR3 comprises 16 residues. V was pared by 1 base and J by 0 bases, with 13 bases between. The CDR3 DNA reads TGTGCCACCAGCAGAGTAGGTGCGGGCCTCTCCTACGAGCAGTACTTC. This codes for CATSRVGAGLSYEQYF. The variable domain in full, with the rest retrieved from reference TRBV15 and TRBJ2-7, is DAMVIQNPRYQVTQFGKPVTLSCSQTLNHNVMYWYQQKSSQAPKLLFHYYDKDFNNEADTPDNFQSRRPNTSFCFLDIRSPGLGDTAMYLCATSRVGAGLSYEQYFGPGTRLTVT.

This chain joins TRBV6-6 and TRBJ2-3, with TRBD2 matching over 9 bases. Germline-derived CDR1 and CDR2 are MNHNY and SVGAGI (reference sequence). CDR3 size: 14 residues. With V trimmed by 8 bases and J by 2 bases, 5 bases remained unmatched. Here the CDR3 DNA reads TGTGCCAGCGGTTGGACTAGCGACACAGATACGCAGTATTTT. Protein sequence: CASGWTSDTDTQYF.

In the case of this clone: A read error is possible here, since a much larger clone lies one base away. The chain couples TRBV7-3 to TRBJ2-2, with D unresolved. The CDR3 covers 12 residues. The germline V gene encodes CDR1 SGHTA and CDR2 FQGTGA. Trimming removed 0 bases at V and 5 bases at J, with 1 base between. In DNA form, the CDR3 reads TGTGCCAGCAGCTTAACGACCGGGGAGCTGTTTTTT. Translated: CASSLTTGELFF.